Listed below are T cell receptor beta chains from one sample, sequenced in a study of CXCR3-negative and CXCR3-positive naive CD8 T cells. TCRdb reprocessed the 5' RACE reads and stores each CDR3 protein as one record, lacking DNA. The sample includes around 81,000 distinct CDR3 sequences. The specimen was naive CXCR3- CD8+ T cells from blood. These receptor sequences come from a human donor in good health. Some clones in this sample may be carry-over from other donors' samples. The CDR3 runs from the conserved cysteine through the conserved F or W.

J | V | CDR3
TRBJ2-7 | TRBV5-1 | CASSTVAYEQYF
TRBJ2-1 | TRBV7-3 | CASSPRTSGNNEQFF
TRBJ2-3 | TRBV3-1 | CASSQVTSLRDTQYF
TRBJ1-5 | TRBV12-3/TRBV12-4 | CASGRTASNQPQHF
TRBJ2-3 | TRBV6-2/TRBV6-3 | CATAVSEDTQYF
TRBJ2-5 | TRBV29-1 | CSVERGTGETQYF
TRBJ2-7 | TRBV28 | CASSPYKSSYEQYF
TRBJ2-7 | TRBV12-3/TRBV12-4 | CASSRDLLYEQYF
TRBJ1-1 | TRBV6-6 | CASSGQGPEAFF
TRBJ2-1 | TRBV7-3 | CASSLISPAGGLYNEQFF
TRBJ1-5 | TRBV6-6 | CASRKDSSNQPQHF
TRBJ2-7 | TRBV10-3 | CAISELQGTYEQYF
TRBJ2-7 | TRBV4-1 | CASSPGVLTYEQYF
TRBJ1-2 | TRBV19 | CASSGPDINYGYTF
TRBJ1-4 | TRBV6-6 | CASRHWDRTNEKLFF
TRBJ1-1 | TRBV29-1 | CSVGEMNTEAFF
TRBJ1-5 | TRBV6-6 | CASATGGGEPQHF
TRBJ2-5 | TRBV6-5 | CASSSTGSQETQYF
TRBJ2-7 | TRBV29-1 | CSVEGQRGYEQYF
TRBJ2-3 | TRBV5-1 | CASSFTGDTQYF
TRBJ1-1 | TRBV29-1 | CSIEEDGRNTEAFF
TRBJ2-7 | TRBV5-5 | CASSNTGHEQYF
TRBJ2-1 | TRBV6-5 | CVSSALDNEQFF
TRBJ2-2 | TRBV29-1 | CSGIFSSGELFF
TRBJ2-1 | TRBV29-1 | CSVDKATYNEQFF
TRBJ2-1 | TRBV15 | CATSRDRGGAVEQFF
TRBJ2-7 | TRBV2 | CASVDPSNLGSVINEQYF
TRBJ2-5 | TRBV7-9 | CASSLGIKVAGAGETQYF
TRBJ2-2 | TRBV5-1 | CASSEGTGAHLNTGELFF
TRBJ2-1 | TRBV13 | CASRPSGGEYNEQFF
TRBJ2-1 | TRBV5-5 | CASSLERTGYNEQFF
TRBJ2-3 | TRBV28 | CASSLTQGTDTQYF
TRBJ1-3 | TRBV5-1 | CASSSPDGGPGNTIYF
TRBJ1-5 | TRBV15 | CATSRGWGSNQPQHF
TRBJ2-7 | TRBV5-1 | CASSIGTTLSEQYF
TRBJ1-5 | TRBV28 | CASSLFSGEQPQHF
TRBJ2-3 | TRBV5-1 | CASSLNGGGDTQYF
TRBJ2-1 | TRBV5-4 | CASSPNVGGGLRSNNEQFF
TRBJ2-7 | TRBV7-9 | CASSALAGRGEQYF
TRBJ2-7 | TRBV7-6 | CASSPPGLAREQYF
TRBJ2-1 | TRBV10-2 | CASSESGEYNEQFF
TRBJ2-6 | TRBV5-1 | CASSLEWTGQNSGANVLTF
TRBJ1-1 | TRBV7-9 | CASSPPWRIDTEAFF
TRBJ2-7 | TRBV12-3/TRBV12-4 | CASTLSGERSYEQYF
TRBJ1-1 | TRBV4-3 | CASSPEGGLNTEAFF